One and the same sample provided the 32 T cell receptor beta chains below, sequenced in a study of lymphopenia after photon versus proton radiotherapy. Sequencing used immunoSEQ multiplex PCR; TCRdb keeps in-frame clones, though not all of them. The sample contains about 83,000 clones, 80% to 90% of which appear only once. Sequences were derived from peripheral blood, sampled from a patient treated with proton-based radiotherapy. These receptors originate from a man between 60 and 75 years old with pancreatic cancer.

The chain uses TRBV28 and TRBJ1-5; a weak D match, TRBD1 (5 bases). Germline assignment: CDR1 MDHEN and CDR2 SYDVKM. The CDR3 totals 14 residues. V dropped 3 bases and J dropped 5 bases, with 11 bases sitting between them. CDR3 residues: CASSLRGDHQPQHF. CDR3 nucleotides: TGTGCCAGCAGTTTGAGAGGGGACCATCAGCCCCAGCATTTT.

V and J are TRBV7-2 and TRBJ2-1; a possible D gene is TRBD2 (6 bases). With 5 bases removed from V and 5 bases from J, the gap between germline ends came to 16 bases. The CDR3 covers 15 residues. Germline CDR1 and CDR2: SGHTA and FQGNSA. The CDR3 DNA reads as TGTGCCAGCAGCCGTTCTGGCGGGACCAACAATGAGCAGTTCTTC. Protein: CASSRSGGTNNEQFF.

This chain's CDR3 is CSVEEPGQGPSYEQYF. For the CDR3, the DNA is TGCAGCGTTGAAGAACCCGGACAGGGCCCTTCCTACGAGCAGTACTTC. This chain connects TRBV29-1 to TRBJ2-7; TRBD1 aligns across 8 bases. V lost 0 bases, J lost 1 base, and 8 bases stayed unmatched. This CDR3 has 16 amino acids. Looked up from germline, CDR1 is SQVTM and CDR2 is ANQGSEA.

The chain is built from TRBV5-4 and TRBJ2-7, with D possibly matching TRBD1 (6 bases). The CDR3 is made up of 14 amino acids. The germline V gene has CDR1 SGHNT and CDR2 YYREEE (reference sequence). With 4 bases removed from V and 1 base from J, the gap between germline ends came to 12 bases. The CDR3 is CASSPQQGSYEQYF. The CDR3 DNA follows: TGTGCCAGCAGCCCCCAACAGGGTTCCTACGAGCAGTACTTC.

This chain connects TRBV5-8 to TRBJ2-1; TRBD2 agrees at 12 bases. The germline gives CDR1 SGHTS, CDR2 YDEGEE. CDR3 length: 17 residues. V dropped 3 bases and J dropped 3; count of bases not matched to a gene: 7. The CDR3 sequence: CASSSTSGSLLYNEQFF. For the CDR3, the DNA is TGTGCCAGCAGCTCGACTAGCGGGAGCCTCCTCTACAATGAGCAGTTCTTC.

The table lists this clone with a few counts. The chain uses TRBV6-1 and TRBJ2-7; 8 positions agree with TRBD1. The CDR3 has 15 amino acids. Germline lookup yields CDR1 MNHNS and CDR2 SASEGT. V gave up 1 base and J gave up 5 bases; unmatched junction bases: 7. The chain's CDR3 is CASSEGGQGWHEQYF. In DNA form, the CDR3 reads TGTGCCAGCAGTGAAGGTGGACAGGGTTGGCACGAGCAGTACTTC.

The chain uses TRBV16 and TRBJ2-2; 8 nucleotides align to TRBD1. Germline V gene sequence: CDR1 KGHSY, CDR2 FQNENV. With V trimmed by 2 bases and J by 3 bases, 5 bases remained unmatched. This CDR3 comprises 16 residues. The CDR3 loop is CASSQPGQDYTGELFF. DNA of the CDR3: TGTGCCAGCAGCCAACCGGGACAGGATTACACCGGGGAGCTGTTTTTT. Full variable domain (remainder filled in from reference TRBV16 and TRBJ2-2): GEEVAQTPKHLVRGEGQKAKLYCAPIKGHSYVFWYQQVLKNEFKFLISFQNENVFDETGMPKERFSAKCLPNSPCSLEIQATKLEDSAVYFCASSQPGQDYTGELFFGEGSRLTVL.

This clone was counted a few times. This rearrangement joins TRBV30 to TRBJ1-6; D is ambiguous. The germline V gene encodes CDR1 GTSNPN and CDR2 SVGIG (reference sequence). The CDR3 is 13 residues long. V was trimmed by 1 base and J by 7 bases, leaving 8 bases between them. The CDR3 region has the DNA TGTGCCTGGAGTGCCTCACGGAATTCACCCCTCCACTTT. It codes for CAWSASRNSPLHF.

The chain links TRBV6-5 to TRBJ1-5; tentative D call: TRBD1 (5 bases). V shed 4 bases and J shed 5 bases, with 15 bases lying between them. Germline loops: CDR1 MNHEY, CDR2 SVGAGI. The CDR3 is 15 amino acids. The CDR3 spells CASSSPGRPDQPQHF. CDR3 coding DNA: TGTGCCAGCAGTTCCCCGGGACGGCCGGATCAGCCCCAGCATTTT.

The J gene is TRBJ1-1, the V gene TRBV2, with D perhaps TRBD1 (6 bases). The germline CDR1 and CDR2 sequences are SNHLY and FYNNEI. This CDR3 has 11 amino acids. V lost 6 bases, J lost 9 bases, and 11 bases lay in between. CDR3 protein: CASRGRDKAFF. As DNA, the CDR3 is TGTGCCAGCAGGGGGCGGGACAAAGCTTTCTTT.

V gene TRBV11-3 combines with J gene TRBJ2-1; D possibly corresponds to TRBD2 (6 bases). With 5 bases removed from V and 4 bases from J, the gap between germline ends came to 12 bases. The germline gives CDR1 SGHNT, CDR2 YENEEA. The CDR3 covers 14 residues. CDR3 sequence reads: CASSRRGTYNEQFF. In DNA form, the CDR3 reads TGTGCCAGCAGCCGGAGAGGGACTTACAATGAGCAGTTCTTC.

The genes are TRBV28 and TRBJ2-2; D may be TRBD1 (5 bases). V lost 5 bases, J lost 4 bases, and 29 bases lay in between. CDR3 length: 20 residues. Germline CDR1 and CDR2: MDHEN and SYDVKM. The CDR3 is CASSLDGWAGRSASTGELFF. As DNA, the CDR3 is TGTGCCAGCAGTCTAGATGGCTGGGCAGGGCGGAGTGCCTCCACCGGGGAGCTGTTTTTT.

This chain connects TRBV2 to TRBJ1-5; D unresolved. CDR3 length equals 13 residues. Trimming pared 1 base from V and 7 bases from J, leaving 8 bases between. The germline V gene has CDR1 SNHLY and CDR2 FYNNEI. Here the CDR3 reads CASSEDAAQPQHF. In nucleotides, the CDR3 is TGTGCCAGCAGTGAAGATGCTGCCCAGCCCCAGCATTTT.

V is TRBV9 and J is TRBJ2-3; 12 bases line up with TRBD1. The V gene's germline CDR1 is SGDLS and CDR2 YYNGEE. The J segment lost 2 bases and the V segment lost 4 bases, leaving 2 bases of the junction unmatched. The CDR3 has 15 residues. CDR3 region: CASSTGQGATDTQYF. The CDR3 DNA is TGTGCCAGCAGCACGGGACAGGGGGCCACAGATACGCAGTATTTT.

Only a few counts were recorded for this clone. The CDR3 is CASSALTGLPYEQYF. Here the CDR3 DNA reads TGTGCCAGCAGCGCGCTAACAGGGTTGCCGTACGAGCAGTACTTC. This chain uses TRBV14 with TRBJ2-7; D is perhaps TRBD1 (6 bases). Germline V CDR1 and CDR2: SGHDN, FVKESK. CDR3 length: 15 amino acids. V lost 5 bases to trimming and J lost 4 bases, with 18 bases between them.

This chain connects TRBV11-2 to TRBJ2-7; TRBD1 agrees at 8 bases. The V gene's germline CDR1 is SGHAT and CDR2 FQNNGV. Trimming cost V 4 bases and J 4 bases; bases outside gene matches: 6. The CDR3 extends over 14 amino acids. The CDR3 here is CASSSDRGGYEQYF. The CDR3 region has the DNA TGTGCCAGCAGCTCCGACAGGGGTGGGTACGAGCAGTACTTC.

V and J are TRBV15 and TRBJ2-3; D unclear. Between the trimmed V and J ends, which lost 1 base and 3 bases, there was a span of 14 bases. The CDR3 runs to 16 residues. The germline CDR1 and CDR2 sequences are LNHNV and YYDKDF (reference sequence). CDR3 amino acids: CATSRVQWKGTDTQYF. The CDR3 coding sequence is TGTGCCACCAGCAGAGTCCAATGGAAAGGGACAGATACGCAGTATTTT.

The chain is built from TRBV9 and TRBJ1-3, with a weak D call TRBD1 (5 bases). This CDR3 has 15 residues. CDR1 SGDLS and CDR2 YYNGEE come from the germline V gene. V lost 0 bases and J lost 4, with 11 bases in between. CDR3 in DNA: TGTGCCAGCAGCGTAGACCGGGACGGCGGAAACACCATATATTTT. Translating it yields CASSVDRDGGNTIYF.

The genes are TRBV11-2 and TRBJ2-7, with D possibly being TRBD2 (5 bases). Germline V gene sequence: CDR1 SGHAT, CDR2 FQNNGV. V was pared by 5 bases and J by 1 base, with 15 bases between. This CDR3 region has 15 residues. In nucleotides, the CDR3 is TGTGCCAGCAGCACGTTGGCGGGCGGATCCTACGAGCAGTACTTC. It encodes CASSTLAGGSYEQYF.

The V call is TRBV19, the J call TRBJ2-1; TRBD2 matches at 7 bases. Germline values: CDR1 LNHDA, CDR2 SQIVND (reference sequence). This CDR3 contains 16 residues. V trimming: 7 bases; J trimming: 3 bases; junction bases outside the gene matches: 12. In DNA form, the CDR3 reads TGTGCCAGTATTGGGGTAGGCCTAGCGGACTACAATGAGCAGTTCTTC. It encodes CASIGVGLADYNEQFF.

The chain links TRBV18 to TRBJ2-7, with TRBD2 identical over 11 bases. CDR1 and CDR2 (germline): KGHSH, LQKENI. The CDR3 has 18 residues. V lost 0 bases, J lost 0 bases, and 7 bases stayed unmatched. The CDR3 nucleotides are TGTGCCAGCTCACCACCGGGACTAGCGGTCGGTGGCTCCTACGAGCAGTACTTC. Translating it yields CASSPPGLAVGGSYEQYF.

V usage is TRBV5-4 and J usage is TRBJ1-2; TRBD1 is a possible D gene (5 bases). Germline V gene sequence: CDR1 SGHNT, CDR2 YYREEE (reference sequence). The CDR3 is 14 amino acids. Trimming stripped 2 bases from V and 1 base from J, with 9 bases between. CDR3 sequence (DNA): TGTGCCAGCAGCTTAATCGACAGTAACTATGGCTACACCTTC. Translating it yields CASSLIDSNYGYTF. Based on the CDR3 plus reference TRBV5-4 and TRBJ1-2, the full variable domain is ETGVTQSPTHLIKTRGQQVTLRCSSQSGHNTVSWYQQALGQGPQFIFQYYREEENGRGNFPPRFSGLQFPNYSSELNVNALELDDSALYLCASSLIDSNYGYTFGSGTRLTVV.

This clone was picked up one time. The chain combines TRBV18 with TRBJ2-7; D remains ambiguous. CDR3 length: 15 residues. V was trimmed by 3 bases and J by 4 bases, leaving 16 bases between them. Germline assignment: CDR1 KGHSH and CDR2 LQKENI. DNA for the CDR3: TGTGCCAGCTCACCTTTCAGGACCTCATCGTACGAGCAGTACTTC. Its protein product is CASSPFRTSSYEQYF.

The CDR3 DNA follows: TGTGCCAGCACCAGGGGGACGGGGGTCTCCTACGAGCAGTACTTC. It encodes CASTRGTGVSYEQYF. The gene calls are TRBV11-3 and TRBJ2-7; tentatively, D is TRBD1 (7 bases). Between the trimmed V and J ends, which lost 7 bases and 0 bases, there was a span of 16 bases. CDR1 and CDR2 (germline): SGHNT, YENEEA. This CDR3 is built from 15 residues.

The rearrangement uses TRBV28 and TRBJ1-1, with D unclear. Germline V gene sequence: CDR1 MDHEN, CDR2 SYDVKM. V lost 4 bases, J lost 12 bases, and 24 bases lay in between. This CDR3 has 15 residues. CDR3 in DNA: TGTGCCAGCAGTTCCTCTACTGGGGTTCAGTCCACTTCTTTCTTT. The encoded protein is CASSSSTGVQSTSFF. Drawing the rest from reference TRBV28 and TRBJ1-1, the complete variable domain is DVKVTQSSRYLVKRTGEKVFLECVQDMDHENMFWYRQDPGLGLRLIYFSYDVKMKEKGDIPEGYSVSREKKERFSLILESASTNQTSMYLCASSSSTGVQSTSFFGQGTRLTVV.

The rearrangement uses TRBV2 and TRBJ2-2; D is unresolved. Germline V CDR1 and CDR2: SNHLY, FYNNEI. V was cut by 6 bases and J by 4 bases, with 9 bases left in between. CDR3 length: 13 amino acids. CDR3 sequence (DNA): TGTGCCAGCAGGGGTGGAAGCACCGGGGAGCTGTTTTTT. The encoded protein is CASRGGSTGELFF. Variable domain in full (rest from reference TRBV2 and TRBJ2-2): EPEVTQTPSHQVTQMGQEVILRCVPISNHLYFYWYRQILGQKVEFLVSFYNNEISEKSEIFDDQFSVERPDGSNFTLKIRSTKLEDSAMYFCASRGGSTGELFFGEGSRLTVL.

The V gene is TRBV18, the J gene TRBJ2-3; no reliable D call. The CDR3 has 13 residues. CDR1 is KGHSH, CDR2 LQKENI, per germline. The V end lost 4 bases, the J end lost 6 bases, and 11 bases lay between the germline ends. This CDR3 reads CASSLQLGDTQYF. For the CDR3, the DNA is TGTGCCAGCTCACTACAGCTAGGCGATACGCAGTATTTT. Using reference TRBV18 and TRBJ2-3 for the parts outside the CDR3, the full variable domain is NAGVMQNPRHLVRRRGQEARLRCSPMKGHSHVYWYRQLPEEGLKFMVYLQKENIIDESGMPKERFSAEFPKEGPSILRIQQVVRGDSAAYFCASSLQLGDTQYFGPGTRLTVL.

This clone has just one count. The chain uses TRBV28 and TRBJ1-1; D may be TRBD1 (5 bases). The CDR3 has 13 amino acids. V lost 1 base to trimming and J lost 4 bases, with 7 bases between them. Germline V gives CDR1 MDHEN, CDR2 SYDVKM. The CDR3 sequence: CASSLLGPTEAFF. CDR3 bases: TGTGCCAGCAGTTTATTGGGGCCCACTGAAGCTTTCTTT. Supplemented by reference TRBV28 and TRBJ1-1, the full variable domain reads DVKVTQSSRYLVKRTGEKVFLECVQDMDHENMFWYRQDPGLGLRLIYFSYDVKMKEKGDIPEGYSVSREKKERFSLILESASTNQTSMYLCASSLLGPTEAFFGQGTRLTVV.

The V call is TRBV28, the J call TRBJ1-2; a possible D gene is TRBD1 (5 bases). Trimming removed 5 bases from V and 1 base from J, with 20 bases in between. Per the germline V gene, CDR1 is MDHEN and CDR2 is SYDVKM. This CDR3 spans 17 amino acids. CDR3 sequence: CASSPPGPSADNYGYTF. The CDR3 nucleotides are TGTGCCAGCAGTCCTCCGGGACCCTCCGCAGATAACTATGGCTACACCTTC.

This clone was seen many times. CDR3 DNA sequence: TGTGCCAGCAGTCTACAGGGGAACTATGGCTACACCTTC. Amino acids: CASSLQGNYGYTF. V is TRBV2 and J is TRBJ1-2; 7 nucleotides match TRBD1. J was trimmed by 2 bases and V by 5 bases; bases with no gene match: 2. Germline-derived CDR1 and CDR2 are SNHLY and FYNNEI. This CDR3 is built from 13 residues.

The V call is TRBV28, the J call TRBJ2-1; TRBD1 matches at 9 bases. V shed 6 bases and J 1 base; nucleotides not matched to a gene: 7. CDR1 and CDR2 from the germline V gene are MDHEN and SYDVKM. This CDR3 contains 16 residues. CDR3 protein: CASRTGGTGSYNEQFF. The CDR3 bases are TGTGCCAGCAGAACCGGAGGGACAGGGTCCTACAATGAGCAGTTCTTC.

V gene TRBV19 combines with J gene TRBJ1-5, with D unclear. Trimming took off 7 bases at V and 6 bases at J, with 10 bases between the two ends. Germline CDR1 LNHDA, CDR2 SQIVND (reference sequence). The CDR3 loop spans 12 amino acids. CDR3 residues: CASTPYGQPQHF. The CDR3 nucleotides are TGTGCCAGTACCCCGTATGGTCAGCCCCAGCATTTT.